Presented here are 15 T cell receptor beta chains from one specimen sequenced in a study of T cell responses to AZD1222 COVID-19 vaccine. Repertoires were generated with immunoSEQ multiplex PCR, while TCRdb's copy carries only in-frame clones and drops some. This table has about 120,000 clones, 92% appearing once. Sample: peripheral blood, taken 28 days after the second AZD1222 dose. All receptors derive from an adult who received the AZD1222 COVID-19 vaccine.

This clone was counted a single time. CDR3 nucleotides: TGTGCCAGCTGGGACGTTGTAGGCCATGGCTACACCTTC. It yields the protein CASWDVVGHGYTF. V gene TRBV10-3 combines with J gene TRBJ1-2; D is possibly TRBD1 (5 bases). The ends were cut back, 10 bases at V and 6 bases at J, with 18 bases in the middle. CDR1 and CDR2 from the germline V gene are ENHRY and SYGVKD. The CDR3 spans 13 residues.

V usage is TRBV18 and J usage is TRBJ2-3; TRBD1 might be the D (5 bases). The CDR3 runs 14 residues. The germline V and J ends were trimmed by 5 bases and 0 bases, with 9 bases remaining between them. CDR1 KGHSH and CDR2 LQKENI come from the germline V gene. CDR3 region: CASSFDSSTDTQYF. CDR3 DNA sequence: TGTGCCAGCTCATTTGACAGTAGCACAGATACGCAGTATTTT.

The genes are TRBV19 and TRBJ2-7; D remains unclear. The V gene's germline CDR1 is LNHDA and CDR2 SQIVND (reference sequence). Trimming pared 6 bases from V and 3 bases from J, leaving 15 bases between. The CDR3 sequence is 14 residues long. The CDR3 protein is CASSRDFSIYEQYF. CDR3 sequence (DNA): TGTGCCAGTAGCCGCGACTTCTCTATCTACGAGCAGTACTTC.

This clone was recorded once. The genes are TRBV10-3 and TRBJ1-5; D perhaps matches TRBD1 (6 bases). Deletions cut 0 bases from V and 7 bases from J, with 7 bases between. This CDR3 has 13 amino acids. The germline gives CDR1 ENHRY, CDR2 SYGVKD. CDR3 sequence: CAISESGGQPQHF. The CDR3 DNA is TGTGCCATCAGTGAGTCAGGGGGGCAGCCCCAGCATTTT.

The chain combines TRBV7-9 with TRBJ1-2; a weak D match, TRBD1 (5 bases). The CDR3 totals 15 residues. V lost 0 bases to trimming and J lost 2 bases, with 10 bases between them. Germline V gene data show CDR1 as SEHNR and CDR2 as FQNEAQ (reference sequence). CDR3 amino acids: CASSLAGTVNYGYTF. CDR3 nucleotide sequence: TGTGCCAGCAGCTTAGCCGGGACGGTGAACTATGGCTACACCTTC.

The chain combines TRBV19 with TRBJ2-1; 7 nucleotides align to TRBD1. The CDR3 is made up of 14 amino acids. V dropped 2 bases and J dropped 6; count of bases not matched to a gene: 4. The germline V gene encodes CDR1 LNHDA and CDR2 SQIVND (reference sequence). The DNA for the CDR3 is TGTGCCAGTAGTATATGGGGGACAGTCAATGAGCAGTTCTTC. This encodes CASSIWGTVNEQFF.

V and J are TRBV10-3 and TRBJ2-2; 10 positions agree with TRBD2. V lost 11 bases to trimming and J lost 5 bases; unmatched junction nucleotides: 5. Germline V lookup: CDR1 ENHRY, CDR2 SYGVKD. There are 13 residues in the CDR3. The CDR3 spells CASSGSNTGELFF. CDR3 coding DNA: TGTGCCTCTAGCGGGAGTAATACCGGGGAGCTGTTTTTT.

The chain combines TRBV27 with TRBJ1-2, with TRBD1 matching 7 bases. The V gene's germline CDR1 is MNHEY and CDR2 SMNVEV (reference sequence). Trimming took 5 bases from V and 8 from J; bases not matched to a gene: 14. This CDR3 region has 15 residues. DNA for the CDR3: TGTGCCAGCAGTCTTACTGGAGACAGGGCTTGGGGCTACACCTTC. Amino acid sequence: CASSLTGDRAWGYTF.

The genes are TRBV6-1 and TRBJ2-3; 11 nucleotides match TRBD1. From germline, CDR1 is MNHNS and CDR2 SASEGT. The CDR3 is made up of 17 amino acids. With 3 bases clipped from V and 5 bases from J, the junction kept 10 bases outside the gene matches. CDR3 nucleotides: TGTGCCAGCAGTGAGGGTGCAGGACAGGGGGCTTTAGATACGCAGTATTTT. It translates to CASSEGAGQGALDTQYF.

The chain uses TRBV5-1 and TRBJ1-1; 8 bases line up with TRBD1. Germline V gives CDR1 SGHRS, CDR2 YFSETQ. CDR3 length: 15 amino acids. The trim removed 3 bases at V and 4 bases at J, leaving 8 bases unmatched. CDR3 nucleotide sequence: TGCGCCAGCAGCTCCCAGGGGGCCCAGACCACTGAAGCTTTCTTT. It is translated as CASSSQGAQTTEAFF.

J is TRBJ2-3 and V is TRBV3-1 (or the pseudogene TRBV3-2); D is undetermined. Per the germline V gene, CDR1 is LGHDT and CDR2 is YNNKEL (reference sequence). The ends were cut back, 1 base at V and 6 bases at J, with 5 bases in the middle. This CDR3 region has 12 residues. The CDR3 nucleotides read TGTGCCAGCAGCCAAGTACTGGATACGCAGTATTTT. Its protein product is CASSQVLDTQYF.

The chain has TRBV5-1 and TRBJ2-3, with D maybe TRBD2 (6 bases). The CDR3 sequence is 14 residues long. The germline V and J ends were trimmed by 4 bases and 3 bases, with 12 bases remaining between them. Germline V gene data show CDR1 as SGHRS and CDR2 as YFSETQ. The CDR3 region is CASSPGEVTDTQYF. The CDR3 DNA is TGCGCCAGCAGCCCCGGGGAGGTGACAGATACGCAGTATTTT.

This clone appeared a few times. The chain uses TRBV5-6 and TRBJ2-7; 8 positions agree with TRBD1. Germline CDR1 reads SGHDT; CDR2 reads YYEEEE. The length of the CDR3 is 13 residues. Trimming took 0 bases from V and 6 from J; bases not matched to a gene: 2. The CDR3: CASSLGTGSEQYF. The DNA of the CDR3 is TGTGCCAGCAGCTTGGGGACAGGGAGCGAGCAGTACTTC.

This rearrangement joins TRBV5-1 to TRBJ1-2; the D gene is possibly TRBD1 (6 bases). The CDR3 length is 12 residues. The germline V and J ends were trimmed by 4 bases and 12 bases, with 16 bases remaining between them. The germline V gene has CDR1 SGHRS and CDR2 YFSETQ. The DNA of the CDR3 is TGCGCCAGCAGCCCCGAAATCGGGGGCAACACCTTC. Its translation is CASSPEIGGNTF.

The chain has TRBV11-2 and TRBJ2-1, with a weak D call TRBD1 (5 bases). CDR1 and CDR2 (germline): SGHAT, FQNNGV. There are 11 residues in the CDR3. The V gene lost 10 bases and the J gene lost 6 bases, with 10 bases spanning the gap. The CDR3 protein is CATSRGNEQFF. CDR3 nucleotide sequence: TGTGCCACAAGTAGGGGCAATGAGCAGTTCTTC.